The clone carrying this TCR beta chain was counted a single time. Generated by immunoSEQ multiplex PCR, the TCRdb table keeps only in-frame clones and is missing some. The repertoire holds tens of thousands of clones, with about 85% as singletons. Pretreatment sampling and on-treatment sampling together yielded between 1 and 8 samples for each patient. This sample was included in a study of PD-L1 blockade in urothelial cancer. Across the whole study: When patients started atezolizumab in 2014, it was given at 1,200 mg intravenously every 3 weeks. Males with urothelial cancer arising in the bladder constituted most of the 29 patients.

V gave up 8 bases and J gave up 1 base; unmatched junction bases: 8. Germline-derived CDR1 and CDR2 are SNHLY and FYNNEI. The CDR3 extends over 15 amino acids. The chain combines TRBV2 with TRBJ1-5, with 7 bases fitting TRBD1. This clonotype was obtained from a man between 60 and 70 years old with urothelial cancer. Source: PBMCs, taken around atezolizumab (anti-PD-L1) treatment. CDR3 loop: CASQRQGGSNQPQHF. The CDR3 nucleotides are TGTGCCAGCCAGAGACAGGGCGGAAGCAATCAGCCCCAGCATTTT. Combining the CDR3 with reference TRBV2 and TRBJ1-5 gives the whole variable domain EPEVTQTPSHQVTQMGQEVILRCVPISNHLYFYWYRQILGQKVEFLVSFYNNEISEKSEIFDDQFSVERPDGSNFTLKIRSTKLEDSAMYFCASQRQGGSNQPQHFGDGTRLSIL.